Presented here are 12 T cell receptor beta chains from one specimen sequenced in a study of vaccination and CD4 T cells after COVID-19 (dated by TCRdb to 2022 to 2024). Their antigens are not known. Library preparation was by PCR. Instrument on record: Illumina iSeq 100. DNA from cultured CD4+ T cells was subjected to TCR sequencing with the Oncomine TCR Beta short-read assay at the Johns Hopkins FTIC core. TCRdb trimmed public reads at Q25 via fastp, called clones via MiXCR and kept in-frame beta chains. Every CDR3 protein is listed once, alongside the most common genes and DNA of its rows. This sample comprises more than 10,000 distinct CDR3 sequences, 46% of them detected only once. Jointly, the top ten make up around 29% of the sample. Reading the label with the study, this specimen's treatment or condition is: roughly 10-day PBMC culture with coronavirus spike peptide pools or control peptides (ViraFEST assay).

The material sequenced was CD4+ T cells from blood, cultured in vitro. These receptors all stem from a human donor who had recovered from COVID-19.

The genes are TRBV15 and TRBJ2-3, with unresolved D. V was shortened by 2 bases and J by 3 bases, with 3 bases between the two germline ends. The CDR3 has 12 residues. Germline CDR1 reads LNHNV; CDR2 reads YYDKDF (reference sequence). The CDR3: CATSRPTDTQYF. CDR3 sequence (DNA): TGTGCCACCAGCAGACCAACAGATACGCAGTATTTT.

This clonotype was seen a handful of times. The chain recombines TRBV30 with TRBJ1-1; tentative D call: TRBD1 (6 bases). In germline, CDR1 is GTSNPN, CDR2 SVGIG (reference sequence). This CDR3 is 15 amino acids long. Trimming cost V 1 base and J 0 bases, with 12 bases left between them. DNA for the CDR3: TGTGCCTGGAGTGCCCACAGGGCCATGAACACTGAAGCTTTCTTT. This translates into CAWSAHRAMNTEAFF.

This chain uses TRBV7-6 with TRBJ2-5; D perhaps matches TRBD1 (5 bases). The CDR3 covers 14 residues. V gave up 1 base and J gave up 0 bases, with 6 bases separating them. Germline lookup yields CDR1 SGHVS and CDR2 FNYEAQ. This CDR3 is CASSLGRDQETQYF. CDR3 coding DNA: TGTGCCAGCAGCTTAGGCAGGGACCAAGAGACCCAGTACTTC.

This clonotype appeared a few times. In DNA form, the CDR3 reads TGTGCCAGTAGTATAGGATGGAATCAGCCCCAGCATTTT. Its protein product is CASSIGWNQPQHF. This chain joins TRBV19 and TRBJ1-5; D remains unclear. The CDR3 length is 13 residues. The V gene's germline CDR1 is LNHDA and CDR2 SQIVND (reference sequence). V lost 1 base and J lost 4, with 5 bases in between.

This clonotype was found a few times. V is TRBV11-3 and J is TRBJ1-2; D is unclear. V lost 1 base and J 8 bases, leaving 14 bases between the germline ends. Per germline, CDR1 SGHNT and CDR2 YENEEA. This CDR3 has 14 residues. CDR3 DNA sequence: TGTGCCAGCAGCTTAGTTGGTAGGGATCGCGGCTACACCTTC. This encodes CASSLVGRDRGYTF.

The chain has TRBV7-2 and TRBJ2-3; TRBD2 matches at 7 bases. Trimming cost V 3 bases and J 0 bases; bases outside gene matches: 3. This CDR3 is built from 15 residues. The germline gives CDR1 SGHTA, CDR2 FQGNSA. The CDR3 nucleotides are TGTGCCAGCAGCTTCGCGGGGGATAGCACAGATACGCAGTATTTT. Translated, it gives CASSFAGDSTDTQYF.

This clonotype appeared once. The chain couples TRBV12-3 or TRBV12-4 to TRBJ1-5; D is possibly TRBD1 (5 bases). The length of the CDR3 is 14 residues. The V end lost 1 base, the J end lost 7 bases, and 11 bases lay between the germline ends. The CDR3 protein is CASSLGRGEQPQHF. In DNA form, the CDR3 reads TGTGCCAGCAGTTTAGGCCGAGGGGAACAGCCCCAGCATTTT.

The V gene is TRBV9, the J gene TRBJ2-2; D might be TRBD1 or TRBD2, each matching 5 bases. The V end was cut by 0 bases, the J end by 0 bases, with 6 bases between. The CDR3 sequence is 15 residues long. CDR1 is SGDLS, CDR2 YYNGEE, per germline. The CDR3: CASSVGGANTGELFF. As DNA, the CDR3 is TGTGCCAGCAGCGTAGGAGGGGCGAACACCGGGGAGCTGTTTTTT.

The chain uses TRBV7-6 and TRBJ1-1; the match to TRBD1 covers 8 bases. The CDR3 contains 16 residues. Trimming removed 4 bases from V and 0 bases from J; junction bases left unmatched: 7. CDR1 and CDR2 (germline): SGHVS, FNYEAQ. The CDR3 bases are TGTGCCAGCAGCTCGGGACAGGCCATCATGAACACTGAAGCTTTCTTT. Translation gives CASSSGQAIMNTEAFF.

This clonotype was seen more than once but under ten times. The CDR3, as DNA: TGCAGTGCTGCAGGGGGGGGGTACAATGAGCAGTTCTTC. This gives the protein CSAAGGGYNEQFF. V and J are TRBV20-1 and TRBJ2-1, with D perhaps given as TRBD1 or TRBD2 (7 bases each). CDR1 and CDR2 from the germline V gene are DFQATT and SNEGSKA (reference sequence). CDR3 length: 13 residues. Trimming cost V 5 bases and J 4 bases, with 12 bases left between them.

This clonotype was seen a handful of times. J is TRBJ2-2 and V is TRBV7-2, with 8 bases lining up with TRBD2. Trimming cost V 5 bases and J 7 bases; bases outside gene matches: 12. Germline values: CDR1 SGHTA, CDR2 FQGNSA. CDR3 length: 16 amino acids. The CDR3 DNA follows: TGTGCCAGCAGCCCACAGAGCGGGGGACCTAGCGGGGAGCTGTTTTTT. Translation gives CASSPQSGGPSGELFF.

CDR3 sequence (DNA): TGTGCCATCAGTGAGGGGACGGGATGGGAGCGTGGCTACACCTTC. Translation gives CAISEGTGWERGYTF. The genes are TRBV10-3 and TRBJ1-2; TRBD1 is a possible D gene (5 bases). The CDR3 totals 15 residues. The germline gives CDR1 ENHRY, CDR2 SYGVKD. Trimming pared 2 bases from V and 7 bases from J, leaving 17 bases between.